The 3 T cell receptor beta chains presented below share a single source sample, sequenced in a study of T cell responses to AZD1222 COVID-19 vaccine. Repertoires were generated with immunoSEQ multiplex PCR, while TCRdb's copy carries only in-frame clones and drops some. The data hold about 160,000 clones, with roughly 90% observed a single time. The material sequenced was peripheral blood, taken 28 days after the second AZD1222 dose. The receptors come from an adult who received the AZD1222 COVID-19 vaccine.

This chain uses TRBV7-9 with TRBJ1-5; D is undetermined. The CDR3 spans 12 residues. The V gene's germline CDR1 is SEHNR and CDR2 FQNEAQ (reference sequence). Trimming removed 2 bases from V and 6 bases from J, with 5 bases in between. The CDR3 sequence is CASSLLGQPQHF. As DNA, the CDR3 is TGTGCCAGCAGCTTATTGGGTCAGCCCCAGCATTTT.

This clone was found once. The CDR3 coding sequence is TGTGCCAGCAGTGGGGGAGTGGGTGAAAAACTGTTTTTT. Its translation is CASSGGVGEKLFF. This chain links TRBV11-2 with TRBJ1-4; maybe TRBD1 (5 bases). The CDR3 runs 13 residues. Per the germline V gene, CDR1 is SGHAT and CDR2 is FQNNGV. Trimming left V 6 bases short and J 7 bases short, with 12 bases between.

The sample holds one count of this clone. The genes are TRBV29-1 and TRBJ1-1; 8 bases agree with TRBD1. CDR1 is SQVTM and CDR2 is ANQGSEA in the germline V gene. This CDR3 is 13 amino acids long. With 6 bases clipped from V and 3 bases from J, the junction kept 6 bases outside the gene matches. The DNA for the CDR3 is TGCAGCGTGGCAGGGGGCGCGGACACTGAAGCTTTCTTT. Protein product: CSVAGGADTEAFF.